This T cell receptor beta chain was recovered during a study of T cell repertoires in cytomegalovirus infection. Study findings and constraints: The ex vivo response was dominated by HLA-C-restricted CMV-specific TCR beta clonotypes.

The sample holds many counts of this clonotype. Antigen unknown. Trimming at V came to 4 bases and at J to 5 bases, leaving 10 bases not matched to a gene. The CDR3 runs to 16 residues. In germline, CDR1 is SEHNR, CDR2 FQNEAQ (reference sequence). TCRdb reprocessed the reads via MiXCR and lists one record per CDR3 protein. The sample has roughly 500,000 distinct CDR3 sequences; approximately 15% are singletons. This chain connects TRBV7-9 to TRBJ2-1; 8 bases align to TRBD2. This clonotype was sampled from a human donor in good health (CMV status not recorded). Some clones in this sample may be carry-over from other donors' samples. The sequenced sample was CD8+ T cells from PBMCs. CDR3 amino acids: CASSSEISGAHNEQFF. The CDR3 DNA reads as TGTGCCAGCAGCTCCGAGATTAGCGGGGCTCACAATGAGCAGTTCTTC.